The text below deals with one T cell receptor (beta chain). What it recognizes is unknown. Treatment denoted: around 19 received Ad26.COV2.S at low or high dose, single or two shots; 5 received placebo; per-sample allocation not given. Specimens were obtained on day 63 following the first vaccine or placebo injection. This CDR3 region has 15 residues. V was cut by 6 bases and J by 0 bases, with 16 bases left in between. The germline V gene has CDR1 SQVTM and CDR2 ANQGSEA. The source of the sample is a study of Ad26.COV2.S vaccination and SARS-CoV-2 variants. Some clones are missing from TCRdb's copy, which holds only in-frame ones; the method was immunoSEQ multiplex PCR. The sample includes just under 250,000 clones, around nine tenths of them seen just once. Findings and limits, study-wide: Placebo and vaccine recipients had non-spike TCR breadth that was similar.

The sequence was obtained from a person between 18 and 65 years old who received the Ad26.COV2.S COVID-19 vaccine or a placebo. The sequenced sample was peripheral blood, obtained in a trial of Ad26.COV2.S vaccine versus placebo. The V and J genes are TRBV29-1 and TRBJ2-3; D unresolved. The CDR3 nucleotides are TGCAGCGTCTTGGGCGCCCCGGAGAGCACAGATACGCAGTATTTT. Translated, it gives CSVLGAPESTDTQYF.